This TCR beta chain was sequenced during a study of T cell changes during pregnancy in multiple sclerosis. Data came from immunoSEQ multiplex PCR; TCRdb stores just in-frame clones and leaves some out. This sample has about 36,000 clones, with 91% found just once. Trimming took 5 bases from V and 3 from J; bases not matched to a gene: 11. Germline CDR1 is SGHVS and CDR2 is FQNEAQ. The CDR3 runs to 17 residues. The V gene is TRBV7-8, the J gene TRBJ2-3; 10 nucleotides match TRBD1. The TCR originated in a female donor in good health, enrolled as a control in a pregnancy study. Sample: CD4+ T cells from peripheral blood mononuclear cells, taken in the second trimester of pregnancy. The CDR3 DNA reads as TGTGCCAGCAGCGCTAGCCTCGGACAGGGGGTAACAGATACGCAGTATTTT. This gives the protein CASSASLGQGVTDTQYF.